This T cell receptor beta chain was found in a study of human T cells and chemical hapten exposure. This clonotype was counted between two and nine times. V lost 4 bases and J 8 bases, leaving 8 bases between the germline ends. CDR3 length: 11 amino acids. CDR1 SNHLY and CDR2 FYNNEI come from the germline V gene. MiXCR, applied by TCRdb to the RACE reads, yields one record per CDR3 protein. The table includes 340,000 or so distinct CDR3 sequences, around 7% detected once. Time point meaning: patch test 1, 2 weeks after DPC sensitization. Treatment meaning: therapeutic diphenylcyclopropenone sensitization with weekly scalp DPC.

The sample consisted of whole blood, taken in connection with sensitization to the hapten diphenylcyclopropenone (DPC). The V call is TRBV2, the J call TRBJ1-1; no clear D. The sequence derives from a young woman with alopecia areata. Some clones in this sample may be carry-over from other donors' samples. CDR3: CASSGGLEAFF. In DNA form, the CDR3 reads TGTGCCAGCAGTGGCGGACTAGAAGCTTTCTTT. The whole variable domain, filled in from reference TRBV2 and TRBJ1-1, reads EPEVTQTPSHQVTQMGQEVILRCVPISNHLYFYWYRQILGQKVEFLVSFYNNEISEKSEIFDDQFSVERPDGSNFTLKIRSTKLEDSAMYFCASSGGLEAFFGQGTRLTVV.